A selection of T cell receptor beta chains follows, all from one sample in a study of cytomegalovirus exposure and HLA in healthy donors. Here immunoSEQ multiplex PCR was the method, and the copy in TCRdb shows in-frame clones only, minus some. The table for this sample gives about 200,000 clones. Material: PBMCs. The receptors originated from a boy younger than 18 in good health and CMV-seronegative. CDR3s include the opening cysteine and the closing phenylalanine or tryptophan. D genes are given only for firm matches.

d_call: -; v_call: TRBV9; j_call: TRBJ2-1; cdr3_aa: CASSSSESEQFF; cdr3_nt: TGTGCCAGCAGTTCCTCGGAGTCGGAGCAGTTCTTC
d_call: TRBD2; v_call: TRBV6-6; j_call: TRBJ2-7; cdr3_aa: CASSTTSGHSYEQYF; cdr3_nt: TGTGCCAGCAGTACGACTAGCGGGCACTCCTACGAGCAGTACTTC
d_call: -; v_call: TRBV27; j_call: TRBJ2-3; cdr3_aa: CASSGRGTDTQYF; cdr3_nt: TGTGCCAGCAGTGGCCGGGGCACAGATACGCAGTATTTT
d_call: TRBD1; v_call: TRBV29-1; j_call: TRBJ2-7; cdr3_aa: CSVEDKDRGYEQYF; cdr3_nt: TGCAGCGTTGAAGACAAGGACAGGGGCTACGAGCAGTACTTC
d_call: TRBD1; v_call: TRBV4-2; j_call: TRBJ2-6; cdr3_aa: CASSQVTGNSGANVLTF; cdr3_nt: TGTGCCAGCAGCCAAGTGACAGGGAACTCTGGGGCCAACGTCCTGACTTTC
d_call: -; v_call: TRBV7-2; j_call: TRBJ1-2; cdr3_aa: CASRRGGSLEGYTF; cdr3_nt: TGTGCCAGCAGGCGGGGGGGTAGTTTAGAGGGCTACACCTTC
d_call: TRBD1; v_call: TRBV9; j_call: TRBJ1-1; cdr3_aa: CASSAGTGGYTEAFF; cdr3_nt: TGTGCCAGCAGCGCGGGGACAGGGGGCTACACTGAAGCTTTCTTT
d_call: -; v_call: TRBV5-5; j_call: TRBJ2-5; cdr3_aa: CASSFFRDGGLETQYF; cdr3_nt: TGTGCCAGCAGCTTTTTTCGGGACGGAGGGTTGGAGACCCAGTACTTC
d_call: TRBD1; v_call: TRBV19; j_call: TRBJ2-1; cdr3_aa: CASNRQGSGEQFF; cdr3_nt: TGTGCCAGTAACAGACAGGGGTCAGGGGAGCAGTTCTTC
d_call: TRBD2; v_call: TRBV4-1; j_call: TRBJ2-6; cdr3_aa: CASTRSAGVPSGANVLTF; cdr3_nt: TGCGCCAGCACCCGGAGTGCGGGAGTACCCTCTGGGGCCAACGTCCTGACTTTC
d_call: -; v_call: TRBV6-5; j_call: TRBJ2-3; cdr3_aa: CASSYLDTQYF; cdr3_nt: TGTGCCAGCAGTTACCTAGATACGCAGTATTTT
d_call: TRBD2; v_call: TRBV2; j_call: TRBJ2-7; cdr3_aa: CASSETQAGVSYEQYF; cdr3_nt: TGTGCCAGCAGTGAAACTCAAGCGGGGGTCTCCTACGAGCAGTACTTC
d_call: TRBD2; v_call: TRBV9; j_call: TRBJ2-2; cdr3_aa: CASGVEVGGGLHPGELFF; cdr3_nt: TGTGCCAGCGGCGTAGAAGTCGGGGGGGGCCTACACCCCGGGGAGCTGTTTTTT
d_call: -; v_call: TRBV4-1; j_call: TRBJ2-3; cdr3_aa: CASSQGAPDTQYF; cdr3_nt: TGCGCCAGCAGCCAGGGGGCCCCCGATACGCAGTATTTT
d_call: -; v_call: TRBV7-9; j_call: TRBJ1-1; cdr3_aa: CASSTGRGAGAEAFF; cdr3_nt: TGTGCCAGCAGTACCGGTCGGGGGGCCGGAGCTGAAGCTTTCTTT
d_call: TRBD1; v_call: TRBV6-1; j_call: TRBJ2-5; cdr3_aa: CASDRVGETQYF; cdr3_nt: TGTGCCAGTGACAGGGTTGGGGAGACCCAGTACTTC
d_call: -; v_call: TRBV6-5; j_call: TRBJ1-5; cdr3_aa: CATRGGPNQPQHF; cdr3_nt: TGTGCCACAAGGGGAGGGCCCAATCAGCCCCAGCATTTT
d_call: -; v_call: TRBV4-1; j_call: TRBJ2-7; cdr3_aa: CASSQLQDPYEQYF; cdr3_nt: TGCGCCAGCAGCCAACTACAGGACCCATACGAGCAGTACTTC
d_call: -; v_call: TRBV7-2; j_call: TRBJ1-5; cdr3_aa: CASSWRVGQPQHF; cdr3_nt: TGTGCCAGCAGCTGGAGGGTAGGTCAGCCCCAGCATTTT
d_call: TRBD2; v_call: TRBV7-9; j_call: TRBJ2-7; cdr3_aa: CASSLVGGLAIREQYF; cdr3_nt: TGTGCCAGCAGCTTAGTCGGAGGACTAGCGATCCGCGAGCAGTACTTC